Listed below are T cell receptor beta chains from one sample, sequenced in a study of cytomegalovirus exposure and HLA in healthy donors. TCRdb keeps only in-frame clones here, not all; method: immunoSEQ multiplex PCR. Here the sample spans a few hundred thousand clones, around 90% being singletons. Sequenced sample: PBMCs. These receptors were collected from a girl aged 2-10 years in good health and CMV-seronegative. The CDR3 runs from the conserved cysteine through the conserved F or W. The order of the fields is V gene, J gene, clone size, D gene, CDR3 protein, CDR3 DNA. A D gene is named only where the DNA matches it firmly. Clone size is not always given. Where it is, it says once, few, many or a class for expanded clones.

TRBV5-5,TRBJ1-4,NA,TRBD1,CASRVTTGNNEKLFF,TGTGCCAGCAGAGTCACGACAGGGAATAATGAAAAACTGTTTTTT
TRBV21-1,TRBJ2-7,NA,NA,CASSMLASSYEQYF,TGTGCCAGCAGCATGCTAGCGAGTTCCTACGAGCAGTACTTC
TRBV28,TRBJ1-2,NA,NA,CASSYWGQGEVQGYTF,TGTGCCAGCAGTTATTGGGGGCAAGGAGAGGTGCAGGGCTACACCTTC
TRBV13,TRBJ2-1,NA,TRBD1,CASSLGGQGVDNEQFF,TGTGCCAGCAGCTTAGGAGGACAGGGGGTAGACAATGAGCAGTTCTTC
TRBV5-1,TRBJ1-1,NA,TRBD1,CASSPGDRSGTEAFF,TGCGCCAGCAGCCCGGGGGACAGGAGTGGCACTGAAGCTTTCTTT
TRBV11-2,TRBJ2-3,NA,TRBD1,CASSTGQGRTDTQYF,TGTGCCAGCAGCACCGGACAGGGAAGGACAGATACGCAGTATTTT
TRBV5-1,TRBJ2-5,NA,NA,CASWPGLIQETQYF,TGCGCCAGCTGGCCAGGTCTCATTCAAGAGACCCAGTACTTC
TRBV6-5,TRBJ2-5,once,NA,CASGFGSPETQYF,TGTGCCAGCGGGTTCGGGAGTCCGGAGACCCAGTACTTC
TRBV6-1,TRBJ2-3,NA,TRBD1,CASSQQGSTDTQYF,TGTGCCAGCAGTCAACAGGGGAGCACAGATACGCAGTATTTT
TRBV19,TRBJ2-1,NA,NA,CASSVGRRGENEQFF,TGTGCCAGTAGCGTGGGCCGCAGGGGAGAGAATGAGCAGTTCTTC
TRBV19,TRBJ1-1,NA,NA,CATGGFMNTEAFF,TGTGCCACGGGGGGGTTCATGAACACTGAAGCTTTCTTT
TRBV7-2,TRBJ2-7,NA,TRBD1,CASSPGTGPYEQYF,TGTGCCAGCAGCCCCGGGACAGGACCTTACGAGCAGTACTTC
TRBV6-5,TRBJ1-4,NA,NA,CASGKGRTNEKLFF,TGTGCCAGCGGAAAGGGGCGAACTAATGAAAAACTGTTTTTT
TRBV21-1,TRBJ2-7,NA,NA,CASSFNFRGLAGSEQYF,TGTGCCAGCAGCTTCAATTTTAGGGGACTAGCGGGAAGCGAGCAGTACTTC
TRBV10-3,TRBJ2-7,NA,TRBD2,CAIRLAGSYEQYF,TGTGCCATCAGACTAGCGGGCTCCTACGAGCAGTACTTC
TRBV19,TRBJ1-1,NA,NA,CASRGGNTEAFF,TGTGCCAGCCGAGGGGGGAACACTGAAGCTTTCTTT
TRBV28,TRBJ1-2,NA,TRBD1,CASSFPDRGDYGYTF,TGTGCCAGCAGTTTTCCGGACAGGGGGGACTATGGCTACACCTTC
TRBV29-1,TRBJ2-3,NA,TRBD2,CSVGTSGTDTQYF,TGCAGCGTGGGGACTAGCGGTACAGATACGCAGTATTTT
TRBV28,TRBJ2-7,NA,NA,CASSLLSYEQYF,TGTGCCAGCAGTTTACTCTCCTACGAGCAGTACTTC
TRBV7-9,TRBJ2-1,NA,TRBD2,CASSLGDGGGEQFF,TGTGCCAGCAGCTTAGGGGACGGGGGGGGTGAGCAGTTCTTC
TRBV7-9,TRBJ1-1,NA,NA,CASSPQIGSTEAFF,TGTGCCAGCAGCCCCCAAATAGGGAGCACTGAAGCTTTCTTT
TRBV5-1,TRBJ2-5,NA,TRBD2,CASSVSGGQETQYF,TGCGCCAGCAGCGTTAGCGGGGGACAAGAGACCCAGTACTTC
TRBV5-1,TRBJ2-3,NA,TRBD2,CASSNKTSGLTDTQYF,TGCGCCAGCAGCAACAAGACTAGCGGACTCACAGATACGCAGTATTTT
TRBV6-5,TRBJ2-1,NA,TRBD2,CASSFGLGYNEQFF,TGTGCCAGCAGTTTCGGACTAGGCTACAATGAGCAGTTCTTC
TRBV5-1,TRBJ2-5,NA,TRBD1,CASSWTGRKEQETQYF,TGCGCCAGCAGCTGGACAGGACGGAAGGAGCAAGAGACCCAGTACTTC
TRBV6-4,TRBJ2-5,NA,NA,CASSARNWLQETQYF,TGTGCCAGCAGTGCGAGGAACTGGCTGCAAGAGACCCAGTACTTC
TRBV7-9,TRBJ1-4,NA,NA,CASSLKRSTSATNEKLFF,TGTGCCAGCAGCTTAAAGCGGTCAACCTCTGCAACTAATGAAAAACTGTTTTTT
TRBV25-1,TRBJ1-1,once,NA,CASSEWGGGNTEAFF,TGTGCCAGCAGTGAATGGGGAGGCGGTAACACTGAAGCTTTCTTT
TRBV30,TRBJ2-1,NA,NA,CAYGTPGSYNEQFF,TGTGCCTACGGGACTCCTGGATCCTACAATGAGCAGTTCTTC
TRBV5-1,TRBJ2-1,NA,TRBD2,CASSLTGTSLGEQFF,TGCGCCAGCAGCTTAACCGGGACTAGCCTTGGTGAGCAGTTCTTC
TRBV2,TRBJ2-7,NA,TRBD2,CASRPSGNYEQYF,TGTGCCAGCAGGCCTAGCGGGAACTACGAGCAGTACTTC
TRBV19,TRBJ1-1,NA,NA,CASSIGGPNTEAFF,TGTGCCAGTAGTATCGGGGGGCCGAACACTGAAGCTTTCTTT
TRBV30,TRBJ2-7,NA,TRBD2,CAWSVPLAGTYEQYF,TGTGCCTGGAGTGTACCCCTAGCGGGGACCTACGAGCAGTACTTC